This TCR beta chain emerged from a study of blood T cell repertoires in COVID-19. Study summary: Acute and convalescent COVID-19 samples came from the United States, Italy and Spain. T cells, B-cell-depleted T cells, or PBMCs provided the cDNA or gDNA that served as material.

The CDR3 is 16 residues long. CDR1 is SGHRS, CDR2 YFSETQ, per germline. The ends lost 0 bases at V and 7 bases at J; junction bases unmatched: 6. Assay: immunoSEQ multiplex PCR; the TCRdb copy retains only in-frame clones and omits some. The sample records 200,000 to 300,000 clones, about nine tenths being singletons. This TCR was sampled from a woman between 55 and 75 years old who had recovered from COVID-19. The chain joins TRBV5-1 to TRBJ1-6, with 8 bases lining up with TRBD1. Material for sequencing was peripheral blood. As DNA, the CDR3 is TGCGCCAGCAGCTTGGCCCAGGGGGCAGGAAATTCACCCCTCCACTTT. Its translation is CASSLAQGAGNSPLHF.